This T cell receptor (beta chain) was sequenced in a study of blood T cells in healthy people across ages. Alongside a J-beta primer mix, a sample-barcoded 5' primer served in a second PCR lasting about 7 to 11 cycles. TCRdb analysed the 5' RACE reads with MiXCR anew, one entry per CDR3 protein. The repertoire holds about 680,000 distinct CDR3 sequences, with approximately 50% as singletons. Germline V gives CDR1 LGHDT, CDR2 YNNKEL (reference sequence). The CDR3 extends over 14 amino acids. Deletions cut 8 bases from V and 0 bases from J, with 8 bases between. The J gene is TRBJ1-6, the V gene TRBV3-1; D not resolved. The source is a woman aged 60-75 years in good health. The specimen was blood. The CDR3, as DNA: TGTGCCAGCGGCCCCCCCTCCTATAATTCACCCCTCCACTTT. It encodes CASGPPSYNSPLHF. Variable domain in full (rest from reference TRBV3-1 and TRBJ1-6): DTAVSQTPKYLVTQMGNDKSIKCEQNLGHDTMYWYKQDSKKFLKIMFSYNNKELIINETVPNRFSPKSPDKAHLNLHINSLELGDSAVYFCASGPPSYNSPLHFGNGTRLTVT.